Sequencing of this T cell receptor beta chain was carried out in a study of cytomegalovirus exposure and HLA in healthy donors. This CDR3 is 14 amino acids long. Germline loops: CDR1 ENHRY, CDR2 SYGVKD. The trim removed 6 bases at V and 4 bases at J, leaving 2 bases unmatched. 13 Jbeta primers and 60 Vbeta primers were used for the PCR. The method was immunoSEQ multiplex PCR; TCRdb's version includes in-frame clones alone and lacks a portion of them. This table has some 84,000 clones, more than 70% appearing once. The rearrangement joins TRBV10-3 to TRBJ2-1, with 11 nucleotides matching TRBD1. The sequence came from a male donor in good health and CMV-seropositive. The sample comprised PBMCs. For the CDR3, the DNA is TGTGCCATCAGGGGACAGGGGGGTTACAATGAGCAGTTCTTC. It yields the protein CAIRGQGGYNEQFF.